This T cell receptor (beta chain) emerged from a study of immune cell composition in non-small cell lung cancer. Findings and limits, study-wide: No significant correlation existed between pack-years smoked and tumour clonality. Squamous carcinomas (approximately 75%) more often had tumour-associated clones >0.5% than adenocarcinomas (roughly 35%). Shared sequences between tumour-reactive and dominant in vivo clones were not proven.

Comments on this clone: What it binds is unknown.

The CDR3 sequence is 13 residues long. V lost 0 bases and J lost 4, with 6 bases in between. CDR1 is SEHNR, CDR2 FQNEAQ, per germline (reference sequence). Sequencing used immunoSEQ multiplex PCR; TCRdb keeps in-frame clones, though not all of them. Of 2,800 or so clones in the sample, about 74% were seen once. The normal lung sample lay at least 3 cm, and maximally far, from the tumour. Frozen unsorted single-cell suspensions supplied the genomic DNA. The sequence was collected from a human donor with non-small cell lung cancer. What was sequenced was non-adjacent lung tissue. The chain is built from TRBV7-9 and TRBJ2-5; D unresolved. CDR3 sequence (DNA): TGTGCCAGCAGCTTAGCGCTCGGAGAGACCCAGTACTTC. This encodes CASSLALGETQYF.